This record concerns one T cell receptor (beta chain) sequence. The data belong to a study of cytomegalovirus exposure and HLA in healthy donors. TCRdb's copy holds only in-frame clones and misses some; the assay was immunoSEQ multiplex PCR. The repertoire has roughly 60,000 clones, roughly 94% of them found once; the top ten carry approximately 5.4%. Per the germline V gene, CDR1 is SGDLS and CDR2 is YYNGEE. The CDR3 runs to 14 residues. V gave up 6 bases and J gave up 0 bases, with 12 bases separating them. The sequenced sample consisted of PBMCs. The clonotype was recovered from a woman younger than 35 in good health and CMV-seropositive. The genes are TRBV9 and TRBJ2-5; possibly TRBD1 for D (5 bases). The CDR3 here is CASNGGANQETQYF. For the CDR3, the DNA is TGTGCCAGCAATGGTGGGGCCAACCAAGAGACCCAGTACTTC.